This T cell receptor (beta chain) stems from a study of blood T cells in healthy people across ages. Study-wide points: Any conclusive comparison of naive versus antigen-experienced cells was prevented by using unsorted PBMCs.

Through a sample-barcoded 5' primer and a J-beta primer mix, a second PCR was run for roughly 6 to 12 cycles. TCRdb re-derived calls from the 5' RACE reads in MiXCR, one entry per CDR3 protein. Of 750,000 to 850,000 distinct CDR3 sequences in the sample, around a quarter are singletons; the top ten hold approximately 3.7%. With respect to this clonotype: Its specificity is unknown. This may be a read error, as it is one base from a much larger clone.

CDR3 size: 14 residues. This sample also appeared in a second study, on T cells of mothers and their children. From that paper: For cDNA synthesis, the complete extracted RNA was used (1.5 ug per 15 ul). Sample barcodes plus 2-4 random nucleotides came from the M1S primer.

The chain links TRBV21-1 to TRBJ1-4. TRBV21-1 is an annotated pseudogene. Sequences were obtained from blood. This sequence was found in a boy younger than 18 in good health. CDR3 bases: TGTGCCAGCAGCAAGGACCGGCGAAGTGAAAAACTGTTTTTT. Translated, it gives CASSKDRRSEKLFF.